These 23 T cell receptor beta chains share one sample of origin, sequenced in a study of siplizumab effects on memory and regulatory T cells. Assay: immunoSEQ multiplex PCR; the TCRdb copy retains only in-frame clones and omits some. The sample lists roughly 100,000 clones, about 90% seen once, with approximately 12% in the top ten. The material sequenced was non-Treg CD4+ T cells sorted from blood. The receptors shown here come from a human donor in good health.

The chain joins TRBV7-9 to TRBJ1-4, with D possibly being TRBD1 (5 bases). CDR1 is SEHNR, CDR2 FQNEAQ, per germline (reference sequence). V lost 1 base, J lost 6 bases, and 15 bases lay in between. The CDR3 consists of 16 residues. The DNA of the CDR3 is TGTGCCAGCAGCTTAGTTTTGGGGGTTCAGGATGAAAAACTGTTTTTT. Its translation: CASSLVLGVQDEKLFF.

This clone appeared once. The V and J genes are TRBV5-4 and TRBJ2-1, with 9 nucleotides matching TRBD2. V gave up 0 bases and J gave up 8 bases; unmatched junction bases: 6. This CDR3 has 15 residues. Germline CDR1 and CDR2: SGHNT and YYREEE (reference sequence). CDR3 in DNA: TGTGCCAGCAGCTTGGTACTAGCGGGCCTCCATGAGCAGTTCTTC. It yields the protein CASSLVLAGLHEQFF.

The V call is TRBV2, the J call TRBJ1-5; D uncertain. V was pared by 3 bases and J by 3 bases, with 3 bases between. CDR1 SNHLY and CDR2 FYNNEI come from the germline V gene. The CDR3 consists of 12 residues. Written as DNA, the CDR3 is TGTGCCAGCAGTGACACCAATCAGCCCCAGCATTTT. Its protein product is CASSDTNQPQHF.

This clone showed up just a few times. V is TRBV6-5 and J is TRBJ2-7; tentative D call: TRBD1 (5 bases). Germline CDR1 and CDR2: MNHEY and SVGAGI. The CDR3 consists of 14 residues. Trimming took off 2 bases at V and 3 bases at J, with 11 bases between the two ends. The CDR3 region is CASSYRARDYEQYF. The CDR3 nucleotides are TGTGCCAGCAGTTACCGGGCCAGGGACTACGAGCAGTACTTC.

V and J are TRBV15 and TRBJ2-5, with D maybe TRBD1 (6 bases). V dropped 0 bases and J dropped 12 bases, with 20 bases sitting between them. The CDR3 consists of 15 residues. The germline V gene has CDR1 LNHNV and CDR2 YYDKDF (reference sequence). CDR3 coding DNA: TGTGCCACCAGCAGAGATGGGACACAACCGGGACATAAGTACTTC. The encoded protein is CATSRDGTQPGHKYF.

J is TRBJ1-1 and V is TRBV4-1; 8 positions agree with TRBD1. The CDR3 extends over 15 amino acids. After removal of 0 bases from V and 10 bases from J, the junction contained 10 bases not matched to a gene. Germline CDR1 and CDR2: MGHRA and YSYEKL. CDR3 DNA sequence: TGCGCCAGCAGCCAAGATTTGTCAGGGGGCCGTGGAGCTTTCTTT. Translating it yields CASSQDLSGGRGAFF.

This clone was seen more than once but under ten times. The J gene is TRBJ1-5, the V gene TRBV6-1; D may be TRBD1 (6 bases). Germline V gene sequence: CDR1 MNHNS, CDR2 SASEGT. Deletions cut 6 bases from V and 3 bases from J, with 15 bases between. This CDR3 spans 15 amino acids. CDR3 sequence reads: CASSVAGGDNQPQHF. The DNA of the CDR3 is TGTGCCAGCAGCGTGGCGGGGGGCGACAATCAGCCCCAGCATTTT.

This clone was counted a single time. This rearrangement joins TRBV19 to TRBJ1-5, with 7 bases that match TRBD1. The germline V gene encodes CDR1 LNHDA and CDR2 SQIVND (reference sequence). V shed 6 bases, J shed 1 base, and the junction held 6 bases outside the gene matches. The CDR3 totals 15 residues. This CDR3 reads CASRVDRVSNQPQHF. The CDR3 DNA follows: TGTGCCAGTAGGGTCGACAGGGTCAGCAATCAGCCCCAGCATTTT.

The rearrangement joins TRBV11-3 to TRBJ2-3; 8 bases match TRBD1. V was pared by 5 bases and J by 3 bases, with 4 bases of the junction left unmatched. Germline V gene data show CDR1 as SGHNT and CDR2 as YENEEA. This CDR3 region has 14 residues. CDR3 nucleotides: TGTGCCAGCAGCCTAAGGACAGGGACAGATACGCAGTATTTT. Encoded protein: CASSLRTGTDTQYF.

This clone was seen a single time. The chain's CDR3 is CASSLGQGSYNEQFF. CDR3 DNA sequence: TGTGCCAGCAGCCTGGGACAGGGTTCCTACAATGAGCAGTTCTTC. The chain links TRBV5-4 to TRBJ2-1; 9 nucleotides agree with TRBD1. After removal of 4 bases from V and 1 base from J, the junction contained 3 bases not matched to a gene. This CDR3 has 15 residues. CDR1 and CDR2 from the germline V gene are SGHNT and YYREEE (reference sequence).

CDR3 protein: CAISESKGDSWFTF. In DNA, the CDR3 is TGTGCCATCAGTGAGTCCAAGGGGGATAGTTGGTTCACCTTC. The V and J genes are TRBV10-3 and TRBJ1-2, with D perhaps matching TRBD1 (6 bases). The germline gives CDR1 ENHRY, CDR2 SYGVKD. CDR3 length: 14 amino acids. V was clipped by 0 bases and J by 13 bases, with 18 bases between them.

This chain uses TRBV6-1 with TRBJ2-7; possible D gene TRBD2, 5 bases. Germline V gene data show CDR1 as MNHNS and CDR2 as SASEGT. CDR3 length: 11 amino acids. Trimming stripped 7 bases from V and 5 bases from J, with 9 bases between. CDR3 loop: CASTLANEQYF. The CDR3 coding sequence is TGTGCCAGCACCCTAGCCAACGAGCAGTACTTC.

The CDR3 nucleotides read TGTGCCAGCTCACCACCGACCAGTGGAGGAGATACGCAGTATTTT. Translation gives CASSPPTSGGDTQYF. The chain has TRBV18 and TRBJ2-3, with D possibly matching TRBD2 (5 bases). Germline V gives CDR1 KGHSH, CDR2 LQKENI. V lost 0 bases to trimming and J lost 5 bases, with 12 bases between them. The CDR3 totals 15 residues.

This chain links TRBV28 with TRBJ1-4; D is undetermined. The germline CDR1 and CDR2 sequences are MDHEN and SYDVKM. This CDR3 is 14 amino acids long. The V gene lost 2 bases and the J gene lost 7 bases, with 11 bases spanning the gap. In DNA form, the CDR3 reads TGTGCCAGCAGTTTACCCGGAGGTGGTGAAAAACTGTTTTTT. It encodes CASSLPGGGEKLFF. Variable domain in full (rest from reference TRBV28 and TRBJ1-4): DVKVTQSSRYLVKRTGEKVFLECVQDMDHENMFWYRQDPGLGLRLIYFSYDVKMKEKGDIPEGYSVSREKKERFSLILESASTNQTSMYLCASSLPGGGEKLFFGSGTQLSVL.

V and J are TRBV5-8 and TRBJ1-2, with TRBD1 matching over 10 bases. CDR3 length: 15 amino acids. The V gene's germline CDR1 is SGHTS and CDR2 YDEGEE. V gave up 4 bases and J gave up 4 bases; unmatched junction bases: 7. The CDR3 DNA reads as TGTGCCAGCAGCAGACGGGACAGGGGAGGCTATGGCTACACCTTC. Its translation is CASSRRDRGGYGYTF.

The chain links TRBV6-1 to TRBJ1-2, with D uncertain. Germline V gene data show CDR1 as MNHNS and CDR2 as SASEGT. With 4 bases removed from V and 4 bases from J, the gap between germline ends came to 4 bases. This CDR3 contains 11 residues. Here the CDR3 reads CASSGGYGYTF. CDR3 bases: TGTGCCAGCAGTGGGGGCTATGGCTACACCTTC.

This chain uses TRBV6-5 with TRBJ1-1, with D perhaps matching TRBD1 (5 bases). The CDR3 is 14 residues long. Trimming took 5 bases from V and 10 from J, leaving 20 bases between them. Per the germline V gene, CDR1 is MNHEY and CDR2 is SVGAGI. CDR3 loop: CASSTSGTPGRAFF. The CDR3, as DNA: TGTGCCAGCAGTACTTCCGGGACGCCCGGTAGAGCTTTCTTT.

The chain employs TRBV21-1 and TRBJ2-4; the tabulated D call, TRBD1, remains unverified against the DNA. TRBV21-1 is assigned pseudogene status. The CDR3 is made up of 18 amino acids. CDR3: CASSPGPYRGQAKNIQYF. DNA for the CDR3: TGTGCCAGCAGCCCAGGCCCATACAGGGGACAAGCCAAAAACATTCAGTACTTC.

The chain employs TRBV9 and TRBJ1-1; D perhaps matches TRBD1 (5 bases). Trimming removed 3 bases at V and 2 bases at J, with 11 bases between. The CDR3 totals 14 residues. Germline V gives CDR1 SGDLS, CDR2 YYNGEE. The CDR3 spells CASSAWGTNTEAFF. The CDR3 nucleotides are TGTGCCAGCAGCGCGTGGGGGACCAACACTGAAGCTTTCTTT.

Details on this clone: The junction departs from germline at one end; a sequencing error may be responsible. The chain is built from TRBV7-7 and TRBJ1-5; D possibly corresponds to TRBD1 (5 bases). Germline lookup yields CDR1 SSHAT and CDR2 FNYEAQ (reference sequence). The CDR3 covers 13 residues. In DNA form, the CDR3 reads TGTGCTAGCAGCTTAGGGGAGGAACAGCCCCAGCATTTT. It encodes CASSLGEEQPQHF.

The chain links TRBV7-9 to TRBJ2-2; TRBD1 agrees at 9 bases. Trimming cost V 9 bases and J 4 bases; bases outside gene matches: 6. Germline V gives CDR1 SEHNR, CDR2 FQNEAQ (reference sequence). The CDR3 contains 14 residues. The CDR3: CASCRTGVTGELFF. Written as DNA, the CDR3 is TGTGCCAGTTGTAGGACAGGGGTCACCGGGGAGCTGTTTTTT. Combining the CDR3 with reference TRBV7-9 and TRBJ2-2 gives the whole variable domain DTGVSQNPRHKITKRGQNVTFRCDPISEHNRLYWYRQTLGQGPEFLTYFQNEAQLEKSRLLSDRFSAERPKGSFSTLEIQRTEQGDSAMYLCASCRTGVTGELFFGEGSRLTVL.

V usage is TRBV7-9 and J usage is TRBJ2-1; 13 bases map to TRBD2. CDR1 is SEHNR and CDR2 is FQNEAQ in the germline V gene (reference sequence). CDR3 size: 18 residues. V shed 5 bases and J 5 bases; nucleotides not matched to a gene: 12. The CDR3 nucleotides read TGTGCCAGCAGCCCTAGGACTAGCGGGAGTTTAAGGGACAATGAGCAGTTCTTC. Amino acid sequence: CASSPRTSGSLRDNEQFF.

The chain employs TRBV11-3 and TRBJ1-1, with D hard to call. The length of the CDR3 is 12 residues. The V end was cut by 5 bases, the J end by 9 bases, with 13 bases between. Germline values: CDR1 SGHNT, CDR2 YENEEA. The CDR3 nucleotides are TGTGCCAGCAGCCGGGAACGTCTTAAAGCTTTCTTT. It translates to CASSRERLKAFF.